The clone carrying this TCR beta chain came up once. As yet, its antigen is unknown. The data are from a study of lymphopenia after photon versus proton radiotherapy. Overall study results and limits: Survival link was tested only in deceased patients; proton benefit remains a possibility. Under photons, naive T cells and diversity fell while effector/memory populations rose. In patients who died, overall survival fell as post-nadir TCR diversity dropped more.

The CDR3 is made up of 16 amino acids. With 2 bases removed from V and 0 bases from J, the gap between germline ends came to 13 bases. Germline assignment: CDR1 MNHEY and CDR2 SMNVEV (reference sequence). Profiling relied on immunoSEQ multiplex PCR, and the TCRdb table lists in-frame clones only, not all of them. The table includes roughly 53,000 clones, 65% to 85% detected once. The TCR was taken from a man between 50 and 59 years old with gastric cancer. The chain carries TRBV27 and TRBJ1-2; D gene uncertain. Material: peripheral blood, obtained from a patient treated with photon-based radiotherapy. The CDR3 protein is CASSLMGRGSNYGYTF. In DNA form, the CDR3 reads TGTGCCAGCAGTTTAATGGGCCGGGGTTCTAACTATGGCTACACCTTC.